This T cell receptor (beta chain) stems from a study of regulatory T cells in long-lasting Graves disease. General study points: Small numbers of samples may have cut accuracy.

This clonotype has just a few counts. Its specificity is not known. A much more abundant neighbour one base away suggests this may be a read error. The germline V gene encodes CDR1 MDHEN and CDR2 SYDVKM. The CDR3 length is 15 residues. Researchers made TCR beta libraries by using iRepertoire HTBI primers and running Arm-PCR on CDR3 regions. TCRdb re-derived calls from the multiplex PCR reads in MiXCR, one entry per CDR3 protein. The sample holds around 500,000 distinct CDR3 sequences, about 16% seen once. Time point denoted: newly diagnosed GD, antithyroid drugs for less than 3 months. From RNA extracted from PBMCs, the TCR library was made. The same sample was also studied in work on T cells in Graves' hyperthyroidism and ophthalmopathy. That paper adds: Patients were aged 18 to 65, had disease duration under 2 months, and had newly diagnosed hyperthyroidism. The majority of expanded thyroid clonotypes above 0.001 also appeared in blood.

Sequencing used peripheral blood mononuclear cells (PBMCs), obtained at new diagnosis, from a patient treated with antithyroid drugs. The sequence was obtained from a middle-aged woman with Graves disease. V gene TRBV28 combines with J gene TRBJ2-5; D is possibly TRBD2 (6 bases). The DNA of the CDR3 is TGTGCCAGCAGTTTACGCGGGGCTCTCAAAGAGACCCGGTACTTC. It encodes CASSLRGALKETRYF.